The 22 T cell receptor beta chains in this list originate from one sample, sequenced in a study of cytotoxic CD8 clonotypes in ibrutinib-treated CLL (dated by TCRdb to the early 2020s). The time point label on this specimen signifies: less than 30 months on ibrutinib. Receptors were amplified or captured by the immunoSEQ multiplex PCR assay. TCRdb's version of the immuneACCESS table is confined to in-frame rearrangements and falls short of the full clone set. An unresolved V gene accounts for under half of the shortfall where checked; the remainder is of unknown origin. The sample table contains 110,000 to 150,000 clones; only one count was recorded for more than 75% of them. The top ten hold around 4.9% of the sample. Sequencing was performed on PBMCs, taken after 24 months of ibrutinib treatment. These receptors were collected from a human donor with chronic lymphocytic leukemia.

The chain's CDR3 is CASRETGGNTEAFF. The CDR3 nucleotides are TGTGCCAGCAGGGAAACAGGGGGGAACACTGAAGCTTTCTTT. The chain recombines TRBV28 with TRBJ1-1; 8 nucleotides match TRBD1. The CDR3 runs to 14 residues. Trimming removed 6 bases from V and 1 base from J; junction bases left unmatched: 4. The germline gives CDR1 MDHEN, CDR2 SYDVKM.

CDR3 protein: CASTRQGLRAVTQYF. CDR3 nucleotides: TGTGCCAGCACCCGACAGGGCCTAAGGGCCGTGACGCAGTATTTT. The chain recombines TRBV5-6 with TRBJ2-3; 7 nucleotides match TRBD1. V lost 6 bases to trimming and J lost 9 bases; unmatched junction nucleotides: 16. The V gene's germline CDR1 is SGHDT and CDR2 YYEEEE. This CDR3 has 15 residues.

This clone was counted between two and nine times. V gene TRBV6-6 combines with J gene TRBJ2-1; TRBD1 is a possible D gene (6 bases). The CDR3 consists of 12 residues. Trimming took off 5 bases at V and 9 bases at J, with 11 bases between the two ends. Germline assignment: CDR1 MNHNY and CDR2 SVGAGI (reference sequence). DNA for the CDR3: TGTGCCAGCAGTAAACAGGGAAGTGAGCAGTTCTTC. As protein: CASSKQGSEQFF.

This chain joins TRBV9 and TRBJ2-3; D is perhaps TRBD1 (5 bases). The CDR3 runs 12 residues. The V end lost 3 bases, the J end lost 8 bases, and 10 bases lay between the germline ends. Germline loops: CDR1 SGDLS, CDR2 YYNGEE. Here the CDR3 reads CASSGRDSTQYF. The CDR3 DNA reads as TGTGCCAGCAGCGGACGAGACAGTACGCAGTATTTT. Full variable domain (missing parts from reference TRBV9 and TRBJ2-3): DSGVTQTPKHLITATGQRVTLRCSPRSGDLSVYWYQQSLDQGLQFLIQYYNGEERAKGNILERFSAQQFPDLHSELNLSSLELGDSALYFCASSGRDSTQYFGPGTRLTVL.

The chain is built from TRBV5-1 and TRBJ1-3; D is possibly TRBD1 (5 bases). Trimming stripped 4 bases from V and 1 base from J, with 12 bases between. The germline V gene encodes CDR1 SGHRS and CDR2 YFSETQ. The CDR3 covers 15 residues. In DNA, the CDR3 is TGCGCCAGCAGCGAGCAGGGAATTTCTGGAAACACCATATATTTT. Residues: CASSEQGISGNTIYF.

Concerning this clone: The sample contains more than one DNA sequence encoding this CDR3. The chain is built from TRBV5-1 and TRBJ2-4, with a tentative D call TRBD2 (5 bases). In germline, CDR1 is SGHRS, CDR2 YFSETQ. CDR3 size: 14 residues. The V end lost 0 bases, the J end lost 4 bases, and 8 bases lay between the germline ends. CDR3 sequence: CASSLGWEKNIQYF. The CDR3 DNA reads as TGCGCCAGCAGCTTGGGGTGGGAGAAAAACATTCAGTACTTC.

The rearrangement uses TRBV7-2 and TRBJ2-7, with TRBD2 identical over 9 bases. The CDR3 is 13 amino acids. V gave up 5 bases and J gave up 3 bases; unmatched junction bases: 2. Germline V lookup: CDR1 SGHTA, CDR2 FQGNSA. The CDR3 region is CASSQLAGYEQYF. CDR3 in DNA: TGTGCCAGCAGCCAACTAGCGGGCTACGAGCAGTACTTC.

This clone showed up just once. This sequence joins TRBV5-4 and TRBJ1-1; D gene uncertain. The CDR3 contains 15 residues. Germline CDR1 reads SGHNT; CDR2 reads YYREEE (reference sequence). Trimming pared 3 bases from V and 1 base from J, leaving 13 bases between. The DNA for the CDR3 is TGTGCCAGCAGCTCGGACCTACTCACGAACACTGAAGCTTTCTTT. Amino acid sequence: CASSSDLLTNTEAFF.

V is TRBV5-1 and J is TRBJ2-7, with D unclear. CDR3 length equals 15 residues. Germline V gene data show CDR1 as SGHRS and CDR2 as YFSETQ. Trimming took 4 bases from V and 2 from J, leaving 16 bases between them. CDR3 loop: CASSPARSGAYEQYF. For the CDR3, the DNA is TGCGCCAGCAGCCCGGCCAGGTCAGGTGCCTACGAGCAGTACTTC.

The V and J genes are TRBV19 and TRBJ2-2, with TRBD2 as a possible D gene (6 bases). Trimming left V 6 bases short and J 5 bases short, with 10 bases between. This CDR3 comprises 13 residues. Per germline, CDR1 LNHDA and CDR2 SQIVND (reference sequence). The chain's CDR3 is CASSLGGTGELFF. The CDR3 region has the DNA TGTGCCAGTAGCCTCGGGGGAACCGGGGAGCTGTTTTTT.

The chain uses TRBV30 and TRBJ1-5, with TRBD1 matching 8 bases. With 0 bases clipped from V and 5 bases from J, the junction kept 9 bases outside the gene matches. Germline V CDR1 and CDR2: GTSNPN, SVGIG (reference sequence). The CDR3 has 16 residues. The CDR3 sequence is CAWSVGRTGSDQPQHF. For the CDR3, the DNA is TGTGCCTGGAGTGTAGGTCGGACAGGGTCGGATCAGCCCCAGCATTTT.

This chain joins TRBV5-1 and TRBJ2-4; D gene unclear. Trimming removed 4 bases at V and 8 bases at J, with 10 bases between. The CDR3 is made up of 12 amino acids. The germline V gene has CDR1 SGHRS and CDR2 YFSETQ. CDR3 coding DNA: TGCGCCAGCAGCGTCCCTGGGGACATTCAGTACTTC. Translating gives CASSVPGDIQYF.

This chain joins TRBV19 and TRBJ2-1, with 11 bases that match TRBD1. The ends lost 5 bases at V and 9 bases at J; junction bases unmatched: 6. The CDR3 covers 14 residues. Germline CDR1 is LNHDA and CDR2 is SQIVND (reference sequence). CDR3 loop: CASSPGQGGGEQFF. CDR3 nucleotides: TGTGCCAGTAGTCCGGGACAGGGGGGTGGTGAGCAGTTCTTC.

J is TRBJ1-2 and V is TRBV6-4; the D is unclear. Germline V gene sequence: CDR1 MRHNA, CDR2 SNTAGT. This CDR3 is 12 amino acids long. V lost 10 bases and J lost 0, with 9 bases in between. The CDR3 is CATRLPNYGYTF. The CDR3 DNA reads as TGTGCCACCCGTCTCCCTAACTATGGCTACACCTTC.

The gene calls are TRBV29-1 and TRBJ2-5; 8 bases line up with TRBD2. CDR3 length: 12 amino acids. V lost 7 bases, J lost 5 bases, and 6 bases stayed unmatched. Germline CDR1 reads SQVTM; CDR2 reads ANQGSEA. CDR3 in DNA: TGCAGCGCCCGGGGGGGCGCGGAGACCCAGTACTTC. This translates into CSARGGAETQYF.

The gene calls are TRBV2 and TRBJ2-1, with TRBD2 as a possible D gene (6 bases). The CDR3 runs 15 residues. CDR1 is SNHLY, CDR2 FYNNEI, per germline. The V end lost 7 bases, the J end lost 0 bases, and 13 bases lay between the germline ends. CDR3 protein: CASNPLAPSYNEQFF. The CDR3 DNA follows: TGTGCCAGCAACCCTCTAGCGCCCTCCTACAATGAGCAGTTCTTC.

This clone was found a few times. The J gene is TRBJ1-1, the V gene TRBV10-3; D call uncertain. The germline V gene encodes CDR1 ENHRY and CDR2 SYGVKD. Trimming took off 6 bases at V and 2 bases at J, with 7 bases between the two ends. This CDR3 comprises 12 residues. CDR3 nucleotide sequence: TGTGCCATCAGGGACCCTAACACTGAAGCTTTCTTT. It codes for CAIRDPNTEAFF.

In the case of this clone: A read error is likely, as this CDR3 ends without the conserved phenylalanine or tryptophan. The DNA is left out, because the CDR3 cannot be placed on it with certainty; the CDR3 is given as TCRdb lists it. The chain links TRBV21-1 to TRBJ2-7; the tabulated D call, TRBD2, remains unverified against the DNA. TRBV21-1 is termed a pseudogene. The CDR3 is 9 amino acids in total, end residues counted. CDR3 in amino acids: CASSKGVFL.

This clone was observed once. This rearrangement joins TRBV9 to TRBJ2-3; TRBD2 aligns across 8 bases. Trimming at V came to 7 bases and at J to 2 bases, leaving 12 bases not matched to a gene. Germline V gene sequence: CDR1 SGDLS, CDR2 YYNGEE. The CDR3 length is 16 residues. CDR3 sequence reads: CASAGGLWDHTDTQYF. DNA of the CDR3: TGTGCCAGCGCGGGGGGTCTGTGGGACCACACAGATACGCAGTATTTT.

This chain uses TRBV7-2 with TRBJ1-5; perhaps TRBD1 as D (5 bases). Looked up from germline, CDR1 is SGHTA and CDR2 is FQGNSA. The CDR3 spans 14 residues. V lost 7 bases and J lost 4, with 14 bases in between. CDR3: CASTTGRGNQPQHF. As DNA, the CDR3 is TGTGCCAGCACCACAGGCCGGGGGAATCAGCCCCAGCATTTT.

CDR3 loop: CASSVGPGAPYEQYF. CDR3 in DNA: TGTGCCAGCAGCGTAGGCCCGGGGGCCCCCTACGAGCAGTACTTC. The V and J genes are TRBV9 and TRBJ2-7, with D possibly called TRBD1 or TRBD2 (6 bases each). Germline V CDR1 and CDR2: SGDLS, YYNGEE. V lost 0 bases to trimming and J lost 2 bases, with 12 bases between them. This CDR3 contains 15 residues. The full variable domain, in which reference TRBV9 and TRBJ2-7 provide the parts outside the CDR3, is DSGVTQTPKHLITATGQRVTLRCSPRSGDLSVYWYQQSLDQGLQFLIQYYNGEERAKGNILERFSAQQFPDLHSELNLSSLELGDSALYFCASSVGPGAPYEQYFGPGTRLTVT.

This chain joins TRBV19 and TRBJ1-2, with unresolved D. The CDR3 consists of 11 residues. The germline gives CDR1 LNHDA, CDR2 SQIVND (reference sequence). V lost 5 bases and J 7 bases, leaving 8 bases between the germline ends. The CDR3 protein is CASSPGGGYTF. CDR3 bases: TGTGCCAGTAGTCCAGGCGGTGGCTACACCTTC.